This record concerns one TCR beta chain sequence. This specimen belongs to a study of cytomegalovirus exposure and HLA in healthy donors. Study-level background: About 85 million unique TCRs from HLA-typed donors were held in an early release of data. The Caucasian-associated ancestry cluster held 65% to 90% of 300 to 500 genotyped donors.

Primers for the PCR totalled 60 Vbeta and 13 Jbeta. Methods used by the authors: About 11 million of some 80 million unique TCR beta chains were shared, per a later count. This table comes from immunoSEQ multiplex PCR, and its TCRdb copy is limited to in-frame clones, with some not included. The V and J calls and clone size were taken over from that table, and D and trimming were inferred from the DNA. The table has some 130,000 clones, about 70% seen once. Looked up from germline, CDR1 is SGHAT and CDR2 is FQNNGV. The CDR3 contains 15 residues. V lost 1 base, J lost 7 bases, and 14 bases lay in between.

The sequence came from a woman between 55 and 75 years old in good health and CMV-seropositive. The rearrangement links TRBV11-2 to TRBJ2-1; a weak D match, TRBD2 (5 bases). Sequencing was done on a sample of PBMCs. CDR3 bases: TGTGCCAGCAGCTTAGGGGTGAGCGGTAGGAATGAGCAGTTCTTC. This codes for CASSLGVSGRNEQFF.